This record concerns one T cell receptor (beta chain) sequence. Antigen: not known. This specimen comes from a study of vaccination and CD4 T cells after COVID-19. Findings and limits, study-wide: Median SARS-CoV-2-reactive clonotypes rose from around 20 to 38, not significantly. The study examined relatively few convalescent patients and included no early post-infection timepoints. Analysis of convalescent patients found that 304 of 307 vaccine-specific clones were spike mono-reactive.

Time point denoted: late sampling 161 to 241 days after vaccination in three convalescent patients. The germline V gene has CDR1 LNHNV and CDR2 YYDKDF (reference sequence). Germline trimming cut 3 bases from V and 5 bases from J; bases unmatched to any gene: 2. CDR3 length: 16 amino acids. Using its own MiXCR run on the PCR reads, TCRdb lists one record per CDR3 protein. There are about 30,000 distinct CDR3 sequences in the sample; approximately 48% occur only once, and 5.8% lies in the top ten. This TCR was recovered from a human donor who had recovered from COVID-19. The genes are TRBV15 and TRBJ2-3; 16 bases are a match to TRBD2. The sequencing used CD4+ T cells from blood, collected about 7 months after SARS-CoV-2 vaccination. The CDR3 sequence is CATSRGLAGGGDTQYF. The CDR3 region has the DNA TGTGCCACCAGCAGGGGACTAGCGGGAGGGGGAGATACGCAGTATTTT.